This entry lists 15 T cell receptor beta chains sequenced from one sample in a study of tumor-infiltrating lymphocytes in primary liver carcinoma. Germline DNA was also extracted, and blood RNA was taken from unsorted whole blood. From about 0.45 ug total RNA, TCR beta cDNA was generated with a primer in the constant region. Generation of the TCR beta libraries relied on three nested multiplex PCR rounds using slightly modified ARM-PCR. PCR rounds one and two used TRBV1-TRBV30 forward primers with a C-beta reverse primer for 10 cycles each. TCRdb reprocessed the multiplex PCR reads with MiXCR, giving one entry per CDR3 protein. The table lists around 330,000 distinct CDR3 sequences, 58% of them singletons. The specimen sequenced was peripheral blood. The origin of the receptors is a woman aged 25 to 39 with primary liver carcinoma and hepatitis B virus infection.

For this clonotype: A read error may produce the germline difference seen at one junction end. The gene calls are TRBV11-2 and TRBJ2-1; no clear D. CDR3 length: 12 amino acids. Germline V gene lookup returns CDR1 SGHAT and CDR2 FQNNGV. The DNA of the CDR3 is TGTGTCAGCAGCTTACTGGGTAATGAGCAGTTCTTC. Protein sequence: CVSSLLGNEQFF. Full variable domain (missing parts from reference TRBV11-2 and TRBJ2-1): EAGVAQSPRYKIIEKRQSVAFWCNPISGHATLYWYQQILGQGPKLLIQFQNNGVVDDSQLPKDRFSAERLKGVDSTLKIQPAKLEDSAVYLCVSSLLGNEQFFGPGTRLTVL.

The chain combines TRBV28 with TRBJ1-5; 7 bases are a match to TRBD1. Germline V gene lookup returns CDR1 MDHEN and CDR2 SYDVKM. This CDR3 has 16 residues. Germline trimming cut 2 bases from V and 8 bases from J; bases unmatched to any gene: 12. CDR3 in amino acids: CASSLAGGNFFEPQHF. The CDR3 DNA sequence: TGTGCCAGCAGTTTAGCAGGGGGTAATTTTTTTGAGCCCCAGCATTTT.

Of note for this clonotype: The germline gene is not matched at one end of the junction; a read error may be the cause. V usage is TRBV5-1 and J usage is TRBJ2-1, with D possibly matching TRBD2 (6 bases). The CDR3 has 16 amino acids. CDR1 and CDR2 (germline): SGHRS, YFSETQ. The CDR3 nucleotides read TGCACCAGCAGCTTGGGGGTCCGGGACTTAGTCCATGAGCAGTTCTTC. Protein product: CTSSLGVRDLVHEQFF. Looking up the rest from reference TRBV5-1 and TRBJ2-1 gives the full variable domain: KAGVTQTPRYLIKTRGQQVTLSCSPISGHRSVSWYQQTPGQGLQFLFEYFSETQRNKGNFPGRFSGRQFSNSRSEMNVSTLELGDSALYLCTSSLGVRDLVHEQFFGPGTRLTVL.

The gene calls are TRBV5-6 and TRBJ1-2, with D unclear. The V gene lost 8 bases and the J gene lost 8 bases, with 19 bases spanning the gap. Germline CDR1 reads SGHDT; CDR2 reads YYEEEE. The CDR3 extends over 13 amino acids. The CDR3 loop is CARIRVGRRGYTF. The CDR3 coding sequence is TGTGCCAGGATCCGGGTCGGGCGTCGGGGCTACACCTTC.

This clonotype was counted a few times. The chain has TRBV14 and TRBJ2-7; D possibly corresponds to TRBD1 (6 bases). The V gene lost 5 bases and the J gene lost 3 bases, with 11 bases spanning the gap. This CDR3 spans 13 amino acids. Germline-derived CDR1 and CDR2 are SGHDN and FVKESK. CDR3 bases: TGTGCCAGCAGCGTAACAGGGAACTACGAGCAGTACTTC. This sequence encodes CASSVTGNYEQYF.

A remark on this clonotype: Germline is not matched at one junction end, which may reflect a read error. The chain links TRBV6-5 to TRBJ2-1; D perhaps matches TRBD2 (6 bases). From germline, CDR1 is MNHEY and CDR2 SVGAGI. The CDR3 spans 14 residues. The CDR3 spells CDSSISAGPSEQFF. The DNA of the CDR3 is TGTGACAGCAGTATCTCGGCGGGACCGTCTGAGCAGTTCTTC.

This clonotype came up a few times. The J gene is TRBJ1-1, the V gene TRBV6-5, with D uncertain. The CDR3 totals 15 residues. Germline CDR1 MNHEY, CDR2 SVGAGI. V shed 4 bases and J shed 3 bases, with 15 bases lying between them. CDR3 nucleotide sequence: TGTGCCAGCAGTTCAAACCCAGGCCTCCACACTGAAGCTTTCTTT. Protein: CASSSNPGLHTEAFF.

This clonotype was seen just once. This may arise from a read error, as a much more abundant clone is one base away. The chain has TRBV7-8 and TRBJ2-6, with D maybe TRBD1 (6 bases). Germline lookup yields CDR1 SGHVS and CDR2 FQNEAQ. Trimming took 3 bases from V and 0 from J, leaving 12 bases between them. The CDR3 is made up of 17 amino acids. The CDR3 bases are TGTGCCAGCAGCTTCAGGACAGCAACCTCTGGGGCCAACGTCCTGACTTTC. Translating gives CASSFRTATSGANVLTF. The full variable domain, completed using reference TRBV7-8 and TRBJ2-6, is GAGVSQSPRYKVAKRGQDVALRCDPISGHVSLFWYQQALGQGPEFLTYFQNEAQLDKSGLPSDRFFAERPEGSVSTLKIQRTQQEDSAVYLCASSFRTATSGANVLTFGAGSRLTVL.

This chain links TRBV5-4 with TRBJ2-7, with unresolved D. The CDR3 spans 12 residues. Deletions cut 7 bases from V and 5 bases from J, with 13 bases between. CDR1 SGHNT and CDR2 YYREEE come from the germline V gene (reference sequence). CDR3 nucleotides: TGTGCCAGCGGAAGGGAATTTAACGAGCAGTACTTC. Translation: CASGREFNEQYF.

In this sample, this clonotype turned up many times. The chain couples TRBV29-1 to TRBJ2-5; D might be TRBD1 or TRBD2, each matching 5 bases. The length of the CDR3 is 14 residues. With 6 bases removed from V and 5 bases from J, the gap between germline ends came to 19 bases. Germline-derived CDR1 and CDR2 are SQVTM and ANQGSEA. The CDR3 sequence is CSVHGELGRETQYF. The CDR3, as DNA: TGCAGCGTCCACGGGGAATTGGGGCGGGAGACCCAGTACTTC. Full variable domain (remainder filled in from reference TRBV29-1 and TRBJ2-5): SAVISQKPSRDICQRGTSLTIQCQVDSQVTMMFWYRQQPGQSLTLIATANQGSEATYESGFVIDKFPISRPNLTFSTLTVSNMSPEDSSIYLCSVHGELGRETQYFGPGTRLLVL.

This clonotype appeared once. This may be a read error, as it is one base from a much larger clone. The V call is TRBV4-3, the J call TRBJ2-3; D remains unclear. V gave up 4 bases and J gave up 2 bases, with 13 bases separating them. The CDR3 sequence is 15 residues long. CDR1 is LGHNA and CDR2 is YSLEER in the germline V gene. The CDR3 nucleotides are TGCGCCAGCAGCCCAGAGGATCTTTCCACAGATACGCAGTATTTT. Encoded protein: CASSPEDLSTDTQYF.

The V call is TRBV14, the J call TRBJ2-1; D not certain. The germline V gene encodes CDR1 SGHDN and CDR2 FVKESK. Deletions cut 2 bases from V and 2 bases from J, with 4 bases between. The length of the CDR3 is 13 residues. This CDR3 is CASSQQTYNEQFF. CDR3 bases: TGTGCCAGCAGCCAACAAACCTACAATGAGCAGTTCTTC.

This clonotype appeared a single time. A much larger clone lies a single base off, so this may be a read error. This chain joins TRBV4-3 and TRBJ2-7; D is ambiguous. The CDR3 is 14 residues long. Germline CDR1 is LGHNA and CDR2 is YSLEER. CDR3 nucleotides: TGCGCCATCAGCCAAGCTAGGAGCTCCTACGAGCAGTACTTC. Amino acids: CAISQARSSYEQYF.

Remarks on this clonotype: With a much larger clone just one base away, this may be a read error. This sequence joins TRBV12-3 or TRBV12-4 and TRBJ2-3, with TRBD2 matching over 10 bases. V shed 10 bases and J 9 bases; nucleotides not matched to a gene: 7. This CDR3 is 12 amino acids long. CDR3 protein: CANSLAGDTQYF. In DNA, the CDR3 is TGTGCCAACAGCCTAGCGGGGGACACGCAGTATTTT.

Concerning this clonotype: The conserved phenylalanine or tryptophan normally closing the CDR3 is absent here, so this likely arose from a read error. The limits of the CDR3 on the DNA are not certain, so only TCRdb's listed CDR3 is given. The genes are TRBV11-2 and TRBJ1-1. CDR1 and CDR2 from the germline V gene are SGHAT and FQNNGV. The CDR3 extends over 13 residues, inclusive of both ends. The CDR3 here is CASSLDQGTEASL.